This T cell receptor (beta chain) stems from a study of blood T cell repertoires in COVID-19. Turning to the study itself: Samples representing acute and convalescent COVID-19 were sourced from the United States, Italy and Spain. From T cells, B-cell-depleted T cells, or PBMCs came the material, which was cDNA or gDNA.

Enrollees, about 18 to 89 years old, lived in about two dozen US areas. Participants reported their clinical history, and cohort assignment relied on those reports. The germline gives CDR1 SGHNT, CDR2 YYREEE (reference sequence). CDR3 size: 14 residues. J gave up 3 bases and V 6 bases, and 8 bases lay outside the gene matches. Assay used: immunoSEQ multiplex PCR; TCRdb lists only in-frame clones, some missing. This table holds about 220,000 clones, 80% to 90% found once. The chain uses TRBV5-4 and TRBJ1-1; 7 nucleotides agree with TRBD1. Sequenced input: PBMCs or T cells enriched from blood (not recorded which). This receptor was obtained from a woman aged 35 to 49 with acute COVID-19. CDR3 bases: TGTGCCAGCACCAGAGACAGGGCGTACACTGAAGCTTTCTTT. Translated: CASTRDRAYTEAFF.